This TCR beta chain was found in a study of human T cells and chemical hapten exposure. Whole blood that had not been fractionated was the source of extracted total RNA. The library labeled individual cDNA molecules by adding unique molecular identifiers to them. MiXCR, applied by TCRdb to the reads, yields one record per CDR3 protein. This sample yields roughly 120,000 distinct CDR3 sequences, of which more than 8.5% are seen a single time; roughly 1.5% belongs to the top ten. V was trimmed by 4 bases and J by 7 bases, leaving 8 bases between them. CDR3 size: 13 residues. Per germline, CDR1 MNHEY and CDR2 SMNVEV (reference sequence). A few counts support this clonotype.

V usage is TRBV27 and J usage is TRBJ1-6, with a weak D call TRBD1 (5 bases). This receptor was obtained from a human donor in good health. Some clones in this sample may be carry-over from other donors' samples. The material sequenced was whole blood. The CDR3 DNA follows: TGTGCCAGCAGTTGGGGGGGAAATTCACCCCTCCACTTT. Its protein product is CASSWGGNSPLHF.